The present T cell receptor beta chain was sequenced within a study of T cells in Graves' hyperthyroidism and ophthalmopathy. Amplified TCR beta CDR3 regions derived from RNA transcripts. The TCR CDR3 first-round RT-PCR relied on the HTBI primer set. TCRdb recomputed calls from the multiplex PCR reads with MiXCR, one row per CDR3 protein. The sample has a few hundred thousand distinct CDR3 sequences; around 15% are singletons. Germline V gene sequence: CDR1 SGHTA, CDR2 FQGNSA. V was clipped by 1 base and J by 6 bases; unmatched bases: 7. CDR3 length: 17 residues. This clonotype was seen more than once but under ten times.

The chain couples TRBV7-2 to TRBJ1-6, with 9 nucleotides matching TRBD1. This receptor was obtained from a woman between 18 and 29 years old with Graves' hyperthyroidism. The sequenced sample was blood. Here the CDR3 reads CASSLEGTGTPNSPLHF. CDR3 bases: TGTGCCAGCAGCTTAGAAGGGACAGGGACTCCTAATTCACCCCTCCACTTT.